Here is one TCR beta chain with its context. The data belong to a study of T cell changes during pregnancy in multiple sclerosis. Measured with immunoSEQ multiplex PCR; TCRdb has only the in-frame clones, and not every one. The sample records 79,000 or so clones, 91% being singletons. The TCR was taken from a female donor in good health, enrolled as a control in a pregnancy study. The sequencing used peripheral blood, collected in the first trimester of pregnancy.

The CDR3: CASSLMVQMNTGELFF. In DNA, the CDR3 is TGTGCCAGCAGCTTGATGGTCCAGATGAACACCGGGGAGCTGTTTTTT. V gene TRBV5-5 combines with J gene TRBJ2-2; the D is unclear. The CDR3 has 16 amino acids. Germline V gene data show CDR1 as SGHKS and CDR2 as YYEKEE (reference sequence). Trimming removed 1 base from V and 1 base from J, with 11 bases in between.